This passage covers 9 T cell receptor beta chains from one sample sequenced in a study of cytomegalovirus exposure and HLA in healthy donors. Profiling relied on immunoSEQ multiplex PCR, and the TCRdb table lists in-frame clones only, not all of them. The sample shows under 140,000 clones, around 90% of them seen only once. The specimen sequenced was PBMCs. The receptors were gathered from a woman aged 18-30 years in good health and CMV-seronegative.

The chain has TRBV9 and TRBJ2-1, with 9 bases aligning to TRBD1. V was pared by 0 bases and J by 12 bases, with 19 bases of the junction left unmatched. The CDR3 is made up of 18 amino acids. Germline-derived CDR1 and CDR2 are SGDLS and YYNGEE. CDR3 sequence reads: CASSVDWMGQGALVGQFF. The DNA for the CDR3 is TGTGCCAGCAGCGTAGATTGGATGGGACAGGGTGCGTTGGTAGGGCAGTTCTTC.

The V call is TRBV6-6, the J call TRBJ1-2; perhaps TRBD1 as D (6 bases). V lost 5 bases to trimming and J lost 3 bases, with 16 bases between them. Germline V gene data show CDR1 as MNHNY and CDR2 as SVGAGI (reference sequence). The CDR3 spans 15 residues. DNA of the CDR3: TGTGCCAGCAGTGGGGAGGGGGGGGCCGACTATGGCTACACCTTC. It encodes CASSGEGGADYGYTF.

The chain combines TRBV30 with TRBJ2-3; a possible D gene is TRBD2 (7 bases). The V end lost 0 bases, the J end lost 5 bases, and 15 bases lay between the germline ends. CDR1 is GTSNPN and CDR2 is SVGIG in the germline V gene (reference sequence). The CDR3 consists of 15 residues. CDR3 in amino acids: CAWSVRGGRRDTQYF. The CDR3 nucleotides read TGTGCCTGGAGTGTTAGGGGGGGGCGTAGAGATACGCAGTATTTT.

This clone was picked up a small number of times. The gene calls are TRBV28 and TRBJ1-2; D not resolved. This CDR3 has 12 residues. Germline values: CDR1 MDHEN, CDR2 SYDVKM. The V and J ends lost 3 bases and 3 bases respectively, with 5 bases between them. The DNA of the CDR3 is TGTGCCAGCAGTTTGCGTGACTATGGCTACACCTTC. Its translation: CASSLRDYGYTF.

The chain employs TRBV9 and TRBJ2-7, with 7 bases fitting TRBD1. The trim removed 0 bases at V and 0 bases at J, leaving 3 bases unmatched. The V gene's germline CDR1 is SGDLS and CDR2 YYNGEE. CDR3 length equals 15 residues. In DNA, the CDR3 is TGTGCCAGCAGCGTAGGTGGGGACAGCTCCTACGAGCAGTACTTC. Its protein product is CASSVGGDSSYEQYF.

The genes are TRBV10-3 and TRBJ2-2; D ambiguous. Trimming shortened V by 4 bases and J by 4 bases, and 16 bases separated the two germline ends. The CDR3 is 16 residues long. Per germline, CDR1 ENHRY and CDR2 SYGVKD. CDR3 residues: CAISASSAQVTGELFF. As DNA, the CDR3 is TGTGCCATCAGTGCCTCCTCGGCGCAGGTCACCGGGGAGCTGTTTTTT.

Written as DNA, the CDR3 is TGCGCCAGCAGTGAGTCGTATAGCTTTGGCTACACCTTC. The encoded protein is CASSESYSFGYTF. This chain uses TRBV10-2 with TRBJ1-2; D is ambiguous. Germline V gene data show CDR1 as WSHSY and CDR2 as SAAADI. The CDR3 is made up of 13 amino acids. V lost 0 bases and J 7 bases, leaving 9 bases between the germline ends.

The J gene is TRBJ2-7, the V gene TRBV7-2; D not resolved. The CDR3 runs to 13 residues. The germline CDR1 and CDR2 sequences are SGHTA and FQGNSA. V lost 2 bases and J lost 2, with 7 bases in between. CDR3 residues: CASSLLVTYEQYF. The CDR3 DNA reads TGTGCCAGCAGCTTACTAGTAACCTACGAGCAGTACTTC.

This chain links TRBV28 with TRBJ2-7; possible D gene TRBD2, 5 bases. V lost 5 bases and J lost 4, with 18 bases in between. CDR1 and CDR2 from the germline V gene are MDHEN and SYDVKM. The CDR3 totals 15 residues. CDR3 in amino acids: CASSPGSARDYEQYF. In DNA form, the CDR3 reads TGTGCCAGCAGTCCGGGGTCAGCGCGAGATTACGAGCAGTACTTC. Full variable domain (rest looked up from reference TRBV28 and TRBJ2-7): DVKVTQSSRYLVKRTGEKVFLECVQDMDHENMFWYRQDPGLGLRLIYFSYDVKMKEKGDIPEGYSVSREKKERFSLILESASTNQTSMYLCASSPGSARDYEQYFGPGTRLTVT.